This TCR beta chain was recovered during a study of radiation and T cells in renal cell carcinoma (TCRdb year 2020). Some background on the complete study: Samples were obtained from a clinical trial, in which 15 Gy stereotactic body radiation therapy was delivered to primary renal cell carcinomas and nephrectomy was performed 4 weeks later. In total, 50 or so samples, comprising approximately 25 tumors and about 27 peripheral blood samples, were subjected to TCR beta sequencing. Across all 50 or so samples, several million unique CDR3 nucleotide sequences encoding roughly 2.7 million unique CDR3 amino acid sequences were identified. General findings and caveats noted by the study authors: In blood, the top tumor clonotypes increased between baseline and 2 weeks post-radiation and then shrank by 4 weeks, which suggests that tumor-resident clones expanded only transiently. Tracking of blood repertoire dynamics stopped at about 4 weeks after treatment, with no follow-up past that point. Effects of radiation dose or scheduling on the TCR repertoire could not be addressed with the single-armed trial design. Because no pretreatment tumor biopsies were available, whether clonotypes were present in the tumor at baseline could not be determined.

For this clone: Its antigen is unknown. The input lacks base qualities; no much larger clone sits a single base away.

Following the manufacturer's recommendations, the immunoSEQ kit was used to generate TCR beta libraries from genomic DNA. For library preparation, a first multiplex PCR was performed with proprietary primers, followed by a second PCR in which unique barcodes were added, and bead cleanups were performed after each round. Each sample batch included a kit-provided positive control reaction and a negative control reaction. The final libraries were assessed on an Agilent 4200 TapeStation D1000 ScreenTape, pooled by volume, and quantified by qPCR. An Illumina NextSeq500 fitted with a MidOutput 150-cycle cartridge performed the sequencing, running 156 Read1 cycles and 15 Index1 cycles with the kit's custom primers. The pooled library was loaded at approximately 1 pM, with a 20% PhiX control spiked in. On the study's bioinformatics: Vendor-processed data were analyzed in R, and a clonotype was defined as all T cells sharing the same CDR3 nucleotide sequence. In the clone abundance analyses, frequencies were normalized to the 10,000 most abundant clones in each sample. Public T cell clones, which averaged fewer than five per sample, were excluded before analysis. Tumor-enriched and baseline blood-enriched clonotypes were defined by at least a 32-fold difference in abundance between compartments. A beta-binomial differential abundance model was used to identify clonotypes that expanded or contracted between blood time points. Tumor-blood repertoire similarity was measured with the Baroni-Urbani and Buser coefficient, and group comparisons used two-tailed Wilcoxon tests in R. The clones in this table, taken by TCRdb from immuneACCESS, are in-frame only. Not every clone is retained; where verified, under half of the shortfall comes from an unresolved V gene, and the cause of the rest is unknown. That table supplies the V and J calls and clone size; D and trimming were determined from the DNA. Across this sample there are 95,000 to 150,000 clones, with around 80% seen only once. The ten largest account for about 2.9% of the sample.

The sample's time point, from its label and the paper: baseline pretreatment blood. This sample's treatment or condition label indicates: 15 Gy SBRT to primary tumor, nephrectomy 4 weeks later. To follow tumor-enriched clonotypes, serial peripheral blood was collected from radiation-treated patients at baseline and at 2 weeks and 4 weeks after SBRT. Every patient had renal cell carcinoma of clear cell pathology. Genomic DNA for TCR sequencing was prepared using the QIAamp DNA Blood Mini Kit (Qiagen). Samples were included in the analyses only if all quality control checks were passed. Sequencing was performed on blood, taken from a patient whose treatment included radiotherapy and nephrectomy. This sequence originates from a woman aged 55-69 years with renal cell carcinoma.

The nucleotides read TGTGCCAGCAGTTTCCCCACTAGCGGGAGGGCCGCGAACATTCAGTACTTC. Translated, it gives CASSFPTSGRAANIQYF. The chain uses TRBV28 and TRBJ2-4, with 13 middle bases fitting TRBD2. Reading the germline V gene gives CDR1 MDHEN and CDR2 SYDVKM. The CDR3 runs 17 residues from the cysteine to the phenylalanine. Only the CDR3 DNA stays, 51 bases, in frame from base 1. For this chain, trimming is 3 bases at the V end and 7 bases at the J end, and the number of junction bases without a gene match is 9.